Below, 29 T cell receptor beta chains from the same sample are listed, as sequenced in a study of T cell responses to AZD1222 COVID-19 vaccine. Sequencing used immunoSEQ multiplex PCR; TCRdb keeps in-frame clones, though not all of them. Of some 130,000 clones listed, about 92% were seen once; the top ten hold approximately 9%. Here the sequenced sample was peripheral blood, taken on day 0 of AZD1222 vaccination. These TCRs come from an adult in good health.

CDR3 nucleotides: TGTGCCAGCAGCCCCCGCGGGAACCTGAACACTGAAGCTTTCTTT. Translating gives CASSPRGNLNTEAFF. The chain has TRBV9 and TRBJ1-1; unclear D gene. Germline values: CDR1 SGDLS, CDR2 YYNGEE. V was pared by 4 bases and J by 0 bases, with 13 bases between. The CDR3 is 15 amino acids.

The chain employs TRBV27 and TRBJ1-1; no definite D call. The CDR3 covers 18 residues. Per the germline V gene, CDR1 is MNHEY and CDR2 is SMNVEV (reference sequence). The V gene lost 1 base and the J gene lost 0 bases, with 18 bases spanning the gap. CDR3 in DNA: TGTGCCAGCAGTTTATTAGCCCCGGGCAGGCTTGTGAACACTGAAGCTTTCTTT. Amino acids: CASSLLAPGRLVNTEAFF.

This sequence joins TRBV28 and TRBJ1-5; D unresolved. CDR1 and CDR2 from the germline V gene are MDHEN and SYDVKM. V shed 5 bases and J shed 1 base, with 12 bases lying between them. This CDR3 region has 15 residues. DNA of the CDR3: TGTGCCAGCAGTGGAGGTGGAGAAAGCAATCAGCCCCAGCATTTT. This gives the protein CASSGGGESNQPQHF. The full variable domain, with the rest looked up from reference TRBV28 and TRBJ1-5, is DVKVTQSSRYLVKRTGEKVFLECVQDMDHENMFWYRQDPGLGLRLIYFSYDVKMKEKGDIPEGYSVSREKKERFSLILESASTNQTSMYLCASSGGGESNQPQHFGDGTRLSIL.

The V and J genes are TRBV7-9 and TRBJ1-5; no reliable D call. Trimming took 3 bases from V and 6 from J, leaving 6 bases between them. There are 12 residues in the CDR3. Looked up from germline, CDR1 is SEHNR and CDR2 is FQNEAQ (reference sequence). CDR3 nucleotide sequence: TGTGCCAGCAGCTTCGAGGCTCAGCCCCAGCATTTT. This sequence encodes CASSFEAQPQHF.

This chain links TRBV6-5 with TRBJ1-2; the D gene is possibly TRBD1 (5 bases). There are 13 residues in the CDR3. The germline V gene encodes CDR1 MNHEY and CDR2 SVGAGI. V was trimmed by 6 bases and J by 3 bases, leaving 11 bases between them. DNA for the CDR3: TGTGCCAGCAGCAGGGTGGGAGACTATGGCTACACCTTC. Amino acid sequence: CASSRVGDYGYTF.

V is TRBV5-1 and J is TRBJ1-3; D is ambiguous. The V and J ends lost 1 base and 0 bases respectively, with 5 bases between them. The CDR3 has 14 amino acids. Germline CDR1 is SGHRS and CDR2 is YFSETQ. CDR3 in DNA: TGCGCCAGCAGCTTGACAAGCTCTGGAAACACCATATATTTT. This gives the protein CASSLTSSGNTIYF.

This rearrangement joins TRBV27 to TRBJ1-6; D is ambiguous. Between the trimmed V and J ends, which lost 6 bases and 4 bases, there was a span of 22 bases. Germline V CDR1 and CDR2: MNHEY, SMNVEV (reference sequence). There are 18 residues in the CDR3. The CDR3 nucleotides read TGTGCCAGCAGATTGATTGTGGGGAGCTCCTTTTATAATTCACCCCTCCACTTT. It yields the protein CASRLIVGSSFYNSPLHF.

This clone was counted a single time. This chain uses TRBV6-5 with TRBJ1-6; a weak D match, TRBD1 (5 bases). Between the trimmed V and J ends, which lost 2 bases and 16 bases, there was a span of 12 bases. CDR1 and CDR2 from the germline V gene are MNHEY and SVGAGI. This CDR3 is 12 amino acids long. The CDR3: CASSYGTGLLHF. The CDR3 bases are TGTGCCAGCAGTTACGGGACGGGCCTACTCCACTTT.

J is TRBJ1-2 and V is TRBV7-3, with a tentative D call TRBD1 (5 bases). This CDR3 contains 15 residues. V was trimmed by 4 bases and J by 2 bases, leaving 14 bases between them. Per the germline V gene, CDR1 is SGHTA and CDR2 is FQGTGA. The CDR3 here is CASSSSGEINYGYTF. The CDR3 nucleotides read TGTGCCAGCAGCTCATCGGGGGAGATCAACTATGGCTACACCTTC.

This clone was recorded only once. This chain uses TRBV4-1 with TRBJ1-5, with D perhaps TRBD1 (5 bases). The CDR3 is 16 amino acids. CDR1 and CDR2 from the germline V gene are MGHRA and YSYEKL. The ends were cut back, 0 bases at V and 8 bases at J, with 17 bases in the middle. This CDR3 is CASSQERLGGNEPQHF. CDR3 bases: TGCGCCAGCAGCCAAGAAAGATTGGGGGGAAACGAGCCCCAGCATTTT.

The rearrangement uses TRBV5-5 and TRBJ1-6; D gene ambiguous. Trimming pared 0 bases from V and 10 bases from J, leaving 11 bases between. Germline V gene sequence: CDR1 SGHKS, CDR2 YYEKEE (reference sequence). The CDR3 covers 14 residues. CDR3 in amino acids: CASSLGFTGSPLHF. The CDR3 nucleotides are TGTGCCAGCAGCTTGGGTTTTACGGGATCACCCCTCCACTTT.

This clone has a single count. The V and J genes are TRBV19 and TRBJ2-1; no firm D call. Germline CDR1 is LNHDA and CDR2 is SQIVND (reference sequence). Trimming left V 1 base short and J 4 bases short, with 5 bases between. CDR3 length: 13 amino acids. The DNA of the CDR3 is TGTGCCAGTAGTATAGGAGTATACAATGAGCAGTTCTTC. It specifies CASSIGVYNEQFF. Supplemented by reference TRBV19 and TRBJ2-1, the full variable domain reads DGGITQSPKYLFRKEGQNVTLSCEQNLNHDAMYWYRQDPGQGLRLIYYSQIVNDFQKGDIAEGYSVSREKKESFPLTVTSAQKNPTAFYLCASSIGVYNEQFFGPGTRLTVL.

The chain links TRBV2 to TRBJ1-1; D is ambiguous. Germline CDR1 and CDR2: SNHLY and FYNNEI. The CDR3 runs to 17 residues. Trimming pared 8 bases from V and 2 bases from J, leaving 24 bases between. DNA of the CDR3: TGTGCCAGCGTGGGATCGGTCCACCTGTCGGCAAACACTGAAGCTTTCTTT. Encoded protein: CASVGSVHLSANTEAFF.

This clone was counted ten times or more. V and J are TRBV19 and TRBJ2-5, with 7 positions matching TRBD2. The CDR3 has 13 residues. The germline V gene encodes CDR1 LNHDA and CDR2 SQIVND (reference sequence). The ends lost 6 bases at V and 5 bases at J; junction bases unmatched: 6. CDR3 DNA: TGTGCCAGTAGGGGAGGGAACGGTGAGACCCAGTACTTC. Encoded protein: CASRGGNGETQYF.

The chain links TRBV5-1 to TRBJ1-1; D remains unclear. Looked up from germline, CDR1 is SGHRS and CDR2 is YFSETQ. CDR3 length: 14 residues. Between the trimmed V and J ends, which lost 0 bases and 4 bases, there was a span of 10 bases. The chain's CDR3 is CASSLEARATEAFF. The CDR3 region has the DNA TGCGCCAGCAGCTTGGAGGCCAGAGCCACTGAAGCTTTCTTT.

The J gene is TRBJ2-1, the V gene TRBV9; D might be TRBD1 (7 bases). The CDR3 runs to 15 residues. In germline, CDR1 is SGDLS, CDR2 YYNGEE. Between the trimmed V and J ends, which lost 6 bases and 3 bases, there was a span of 16 bases. This CDR3 reads CASTPEGTVYNEQFF. CDR3 bases: TGTGCCAGCACCCCGGAGGGGACAGTCTACAATGAGCAGTTCTTC.

V gene TRBV7-9 combines with J gene TRBJ2-6; D remains unclear. The CDR3 covers 16 residues. V was shortened by 1 base and J by 0 bases, with 7 bases between the two germline ends. Germline lookup yields CDR1 SEHNR and CDR2 FQNEAQ (reference sequence). The CDR3 DNA sequence: TGTGCCAGCAGCTTAGTAGTCCTCTCTGGGGCCAACGTCCTGACTTTC. Translation: CASSLVVLSGANVLTF.

This clone was counted a single time. The genes are TRBV21-1 and TRBJ2-7; TRBD1, the table's D call, was not compared with the DNA. TRBV21-1 is a listed pseudogene. CDR3 length: 18 amino acids. The chain's CDR3 is CASSVQDRGGRSHYEQYF. The CDR3 DNA sequence: TGTGCCAGCAGCGTACAGGACAGGGGAGGCCGATCCCACTACGAGCAGTACTTC.

J is TRBJ2-5 and V is TRBV5-1; the match to TRBD2 covers 10 bases. V gave up 0 bases and J gave up 3 bases; unmatched junction bases: 2. The CDR3 is 15 amino acids. Germline V gene sequence: CDR1 SGHRS, CDR2 YFSETQ. CDR3 loop: CASSLATSGKETQYF. Here the CDR3 DNA reads TGCGCCAGCAGCTTGGCCACTAGCGGGAAAGAGACCCAGTACTTC.

The count of this clone is one. This chain joins TRBV19 and TRBJ1-3; no reliable D call. This CDR3 is built from 14 residues. V lost 8 bases and J lost 0, with 11 bases in between. Per germline, CDR1 LNHDA and CDR2 SQIVND (reference sequence). The CDR3 DNA follows: TGTGCCAGTTCGTTCGGCTTCTCTGGAAACACCATATATTTT. Amino acids: CASSFGFSGNTIYF. The variable domain in full, with the rest retrieved from reference TRBV19 and TRBJ1-3, is DGGITQSPKYLFRKEGQNVTLSCEQNLNHDAMYWYRQDPGQGLRLIYYSQIVNDFQKGDIAEGYSVSREKKESFPLTVTSAQKNPTAFYLCASSFGFSGNTIYFGEGSWLTVV.

The sample holds one count of this clone. The rearrangement uses TRBV9 and TRBJ1-2; D is ambiguous. Germline-derived CDR1 and CDR2 are SGDLS and YYNGEE. This CDR3 spans 12 amino acids. Trimming removed 0 bases at V and 6 bases at J, with 6 bases between. The DNA of the CDR3 is TGTGCCAGCAGCGTAGGGACTAATGGCTACACCTTC. Translated: CASSVGTNGYTF.

V is TRBV5-4 and J is TRBJ2-2; 7 bases align to TRBD2. This CDR3 has 17 amino acids. CDR1 is SGHNT and CDR2 is YYREEE in the germline V gene (reference sequence). The junction had 13 bases not matched to a gene; V was cut back by 3 bases and J by 5 bases. This CDR3 reads CASSSAQGLHHTGELFF. In nucleotides, the CDR3 is TGTGCCAGCAGCTCAGCGCAGGGACTACACCATACCGGGGAGCTGTTTTTT.

The chain uses TRBV29-1 and TRBJ2-7; D is ambiguous. The V end lost 0 bases, the J end lost 2 bases, and 5 bases lay between the germline ends. Germline loops: CDR1 SQVTM, CDR2 ANQGSEA. This CDR3 has 12 amino acids. The CDR3 region is CSVEDAAYEQYF. CDR3 in DNA: TGCAGCGTTGAAGATGCAGCCTACGAGCAGTACTTC.

The chain uses TRBV27 and TRBJ1-1; TRBD1 might be the D (5 bases). The germline CDR1 and CDR2 sequences are MNHEY and SMNVEV (reference sequence). This CDR3 contains 13 residues. The germline V and J ends were trimmed by 5 bases and 9 bases, with 16 bases remaining between them. CDR3 sequence reads: CASSTPGKQKAFF. The DNA of the CDR3 is TGTGCCAGCAGTACCCCAGGGAAGCAGAAAGCTTTCTTT.

The CDR3 DNA is TGCGCCAGCAGCCGTCAGCCCCAGCATTTT. Encoded protein: CASSRQPQHF. The chain is built from TRBV10-1 and TRBJ1-5; D remains ambiguous. With 6 bases removed from V and 6 bases from J, the gap between germline ends came to 3 bases. Germline assignment: CDR1 WNHNN and CDR2 SYGVQD (reference sequence). The CDR3 contains 10 residues.

This clone was observed once. This chain links TRBV5-4 with TRBJ2-1, with 14 bases fitting TRBD2. V shed 0 bases, J shed 9 bases, and the junction held 5 bases outside the gene matches. The CDR3 contains 16 residues. Per the germline V gene, CDR1 is SGHNT and CDR2 is YYREEE (reference sequence). CDR3 in DNA: TGTGCCAGCAGCTTGGAAGGACTAGCGGGGGGAGGTGAGCAGTTCTTC. Translation: CASSLEGLAGGGEQFF.

The chain couples TRBV2 to TRBJ1-2, with D perhaps matching TRBD1 (5 bases). Germline-derived CDR1 and CDR2 are SNHLY and FYNNEI. The CDR3 runs to 15 residues. Trimming took off 4 bases at V and 2 bases at J, with 14 bases between the two ends. CDR3 protein: CASSAQGAGNYGYTF. The CDR3 DNA follows: TGTGCCAGCAGTGCCCAAGGCGCAGGGAACTATGGCTACACCTTC.

J is TRBJ1-1 and V is TRBV12-3 or TRBV12-4, with a possible D match to TRBD1 (5 bases). V shed 3 bases and J shed 3 bases, with 8 bases lying between them. There are 13 residues in the CDR3. CDR3 DNA sequence: TGTGCCAGCAGTTTTTTAGGGGACACTGAAGCTTTCTTT. The encoded protein is CASSFLGDTEAFF.

This chain uses TRBV4-3 with TRBJ2-6; D is ambiguous. Germline loops: CDR1 LGHNA, CDR2 YSLEER. This CDR3 has 16 residues. Trimming left V 0 bases short and J 0 bases short, with 6 bases between. CDR3 in amino acids: CASSQDTFSGANVLTF. The CDR3 coding sequence is TGCGCCAGCAGCCAAGATACTTTCTCTGGGGCCAACGTCCTGACTTTC.